The 25 T cell receptor beta chains reported below all come from one sample, sequenced in a study of PD-L1 blockade in urothelial cancer. Specified time point: peripheral blood 6 weeks after treatment start. Produced via immunoSEQ multiplex PCR; TCRdb's table is partial and in-frame only. The sample lists tens of thousands of clones; roughly nine tenths were seen once. The sequences come from PBMCs, collected around atezolizumab (anti-PD-L1) treatment. The receptor source for this set is a man aged 70 or older with urothelial cancer.

The chain joins TRBV7-3 to TRBJ2-2; D is possibly TRBD2 (6 bases). The CDR3 runs to 15 residues. CDR1 is SGHTA and CDR2 is FQGTGA in the germline V gene. The V and J ends lost 5 bases and 6 bases respectively, with 16 bases between them. In DNA form, the CDR3 reads TGTGCCAGCAGCCCGGGAGTCTTTAGGGCCGGGGAGCTGTTTTTT. Protein: CASSPGVFRAGELFF.

This chain connects TRBV2 to TRBJ2-5, with 8 positions matching TRBD1. In germline, CDR1 is SNHLY, CDR2 FYNNEI. This CDR3 has 15 amino acids. Losses at the gene ends were 7 bases for V and 1 base for J; bases not matched to a gene: 8. The CDR3 loop is CASTWPGGAQETQYF. In nucleotides, the CDR3 is TGTGCCAGCACCTGGCCAGGGGGCGCCCAAGAGACCCAGTACTTC.

V usage is TRBV2 and J usage is TRBJ2-1; possibly TRBD1 for D (7 bases). This CDR3 is built from 15 residues. Germline V gives CDR1 SNHLY, CDR2 FYNNEI. Trimming removed 2 bases at V and 7 bases at J, with 15 bases between. The CDR3 DNA reads as TGTGCCAGCAGTGAACAGGCAGGGGGGTCTAATGAGCAGTTCTTC. Protein product: CASSEQAGGSNEQFF.

This clone was detected only once. The chain carries TRBV7-3 and TRBJ1-1, with D perhaps matching TRBD1 (5 bases). This CDR3 has 15 amino acids. Trimming stripped 1 base from V and 4 bases from J, with 13 bases between. Per germline, CDR1 SGHTA and CDR2 FQGTGA. CDR3: CASSLRGGSGTEAFF. CDR3 nucleotide sequence: TGTGCCAGCAGCTTAAGGGGGGGGTCAGGCACTGAAGCTTTCTTT.

The rearrangement uses TRBV6-1 and TRBJ2-3; D possibly corresponds to TRBD1 (6 bases). There are 16 residues in the CDR3. Germline values: CDR1 MNHNS, CDR2 SASEGT. Trimming removed 2 bases at V and 0 bases at J, with 12 bases between. The CDR3 sequence is CASSEIRTVSTDTQYF. The CDR3 DNA sequence: TGTGCCAGCAGTGAAATTAGGACAGTCAGCACAGATACGCAGTATTTT.

This clone was counted once. This sequence joins TRBV7-3 and TRBJ2-1; TRBD2 agrees at 11 bases. Germline V gene sequence: CDR1 SGHTA, CDR2 FQGTGA. Germline trimming cut 5 bases from V and 0 bases from J; bases unmatched to any gene: 6. CDR3 length equals 17 residues. The DNA of the CDR3 is TGTGCCAGCAGCCTTAGCGGGAGGGGGGGCTCCTACAATGAGCAGTTCTTC. Translating gives CASSLSGRGGSYNEQFF.

The chain links TRBV5-5 to TRBJ2-7; 12 bases match TRBD2. V was pared by 4 bases and J by 0 bases, with 5 bases of the junction left unmatched. CDR1 is SGHKS, CDR2 YYEKEE, per germline (reference sequence). This CDR3 comprises 16 residues. CDR3 sequence (DNA): TGTGCCAGCAGCCGAGGACTAGCGGGAATCTCCTACGAGCAGTACTTC. Its protein is CASSRGLAGISYEQYF.

V is TRBV5-1 and J is TRBJ1-2; D might be TRBD1 (6 bases). V lost 4 bases to trimming and J lost 4 bases, with 20 bases between them. The CDR3 spans 16 residues. Per the germline V gene, CDR1 is SGHRS and CDR2 is YFSETQ. CDR3 sequence (DNA): TGCGCCAGCAGCCTAAAAGACCTACAGGGCGGCTATGGCTACACCTTC. It is translated as CASSLKDLQGGYGYTF.

The chain links TRBV28 to TRBJ1-1, with D possibly TRBD1 on 6 matching bases. Trimming stripped 6 bases from V and 2 bases from J, with 10 bases between. This CDR3 contains 13 residues. Germline-derived CDR1 and CDR2 are MDHEN and SYDVKM. In nucleotides, the CDR3 is TGTGCCAGCAGCCTACAGGGAAACACTGAAGCTTTCTTT. Translated: CASSLQGNTEAFF.

This chain links TRBV18 with TRBJ1-2, with 7 bases matching TRBD1. The CDR3 has 13 residues. After removal of 5 bases from V and 4 bases from J, the junction contained 4 bases not matched to a gene. CDR1 and CDR2 from the germline V gene are KGHSH and LQKENI. The CDR3 here is CASSGDRIYGYTF. CDR3 coding DNA: TGTGCCAGCTCAGGGGACAGAATCTATGGCTACACCTTC.

The V gene is TRBV11-2, the J gene TRBJ2-5; 7 bases line up with TRBD2. Looked up from germline, CDR1 is SGHAT and CDR2 is FQNNGV. This CDR3 has 15 amino acids. V gave up 3 bases and J gave up 2 bases; unmatched junction bases: 6. The CDR3: CASSFGLAAQETQYF. CDR3 DNA sequence: TGTGCCAGCAGCTTTGGGCTAGCGGCGCAAGAGACCCAGTACTTC.

J is TRBJ1-2 and V is TRBV29-1; TRBD1 is a possible D gene (5 bases). The CDR3 covers 14 residues. V lost 0 bases, J lost 5 bases, and 13 bases lay in between. Germline CDR1 reads SQVTM; CDR2 reads ANQGSEA. CDR3 amino acids: CSVEDQGQGYGYTF. The CDR3 region has the DNA TGCAGCGTTGAAGATCAAGGTCAGGGATATGGCTACACCTTC. The complete variable domain, with remaining parts taken from reference TRBV29-1 and TRBJ1-2, reads SAVISQKPSRDICQRGTSLTIQCQVDSQVTMMFWYRQQPGQSLTLIATANQGSEATYESGFVIDKFPISRPNLTFSTLTVSNMSPEDSSIYLCSVEDQGQGYGYTFGSGTRLTVV.

V usage is TRBV6-6 and J usage is TRBJ1-1; tentative D call: TRBD1 (5 bases). This CDR3 has 12 amino acids. CDR1 MNHNY and CDR2 SVGAGI come from the germline V gene (reference sequence). V lost 2 bases, J lost 5 bases, and 6 bases lay in between. CDR3 DNA: TGTGCCAGCAGTTACGCAGGGACTGAAGCTTTCTTT. Translated, it gives CASSYAGTEAFF.

This chain joins TRBV29-1 and TRBJ2-7, with 9 bases lining up with TRBD1. V lost 4 bases and J lost 5; bases outside the gene matches: 6. Germline V gene data show CDR1 as SQVTM and CDR2 as ANQGSEA. The CDR3 is 13 residues long. The CDR3 sequence is CSVGGQGTHEQYF. In nucleotides, the CDR3 is TGCAGCGTTGGGGGACAGGGTACCCACGAGCAGTACTTC.

This chain links TRBV29-1 with TRBJ2-7; 9 nucleotides agree with TRBD1. The CDR3 is 14 residues long. The trim removed 3 bases at V and 6 bases at J, leaving 9 bases unmatched. Germline V lookup: CDR1 SQVTM, CDR2 ANQGSEA. CDR3: CSVEVGQGIREQYF. The CDR3 DNA reads TGCAGCGTTGAGGTGGGACAGGGAATCCGCGAGCAGTACTTC.

The CDR3 loop is CASSWDLQGVTEAFF. Written as DNA, the CDR3 is TGTGCCAGCAGCTGGGACCTACAGGGGGTGACTGAAGCTTTCTTT. The J gene is TRBJ1-1, the V gene TRBV5-4; 8 positions agree with TRBD1. Germline loops: CDR1 SGHNT, CDR2 YYREEE (reference sequence). Losses at the gene ends were 3 bases for V and 5 bases for J; bases not matched to a gene: 9. This CDR3 spans 15 amino acids.

J is TRBJ1-1 and V is TRBV11-2; perhaps TRBD1 as D (5 bases). The CDR3 has 14 amino acids. V was cut by 1 base and J by 3 bases, with 9 bases left in between. Germline CDR1 is SGHAT and CDR2 is FQNNGV. In nucleotides, the CDR3 is TGTGCCAGCAGCTTAGCGACAGAGTACACTGAAGCTTTCTTT. Translating gives CASSLATEYTEAFF.

The gene calls are TRBV19 and TRBJ1-1; the match to TRBD1 covers 9 bases. This CDR3 is built from 14 residues. Trimming removed 7 bases from V and 4 bases from J; junction bases left unmatched: 7. Per germline, CDR1 LNHDA and CDR2 SQIVND (reference sequence). The CDR3 here is CASNPGQGTTEAFF. The CDR3 bases are TGTGCCAGTAACCCCGGACAGGGGACCACTGAAGCTTTCTTT.

The chain carries TRBV7-9 and TRBJ1-5; TRBD1 agrees at 8 bases. The CDR3 covers 15 residues. The germline gives CDR1 SEHNR, CDR2 FQNEAQ (reference sequence). The V gene end was trimmed by 1 base and the J gene end by 7 bases; junction bases not matched to a gene: 6. In nucleotides, the CDR3 is TGTGCCAGCAGCTTAGGGGACAGGTTGGAGCAGCCCCAGCATTTT. As protein: CASSLGDRLEQPQHF.

In its sample, this clone was seen once. The chain recombines TRBV6-1 with TRBJ2-7; TRBD2 is a possible D gene (7 bases). Trimming shortened V by 2 bases and J by 5 bases, and 13 bases separated the two germline ends. Germline V lookup: CDR1 MNHNS, CDR2 SASEGT. This CDR3 comprises 14 residues. The CDR3 DNA reads TGTGCCAGCAGTGAATTTGGGGGGGCGGACGAGCAGTACTTC. Amino acid sequence: CASSEFGGADEQYF.

The chain carries TRBV7-2 and TRBJ2-7; TRBD1 agrees at 7 bases. This CDR3 region has 14 residues. CDR1 and CDR2 (germline): SGHTA, FQGNSA. The ends lost 5 bases at V and 1 base at J; junction bases unmatched: 5. The DNA of the CDR3 is TGTGCCAGCAGCCCCTACAGGGGTTCCTACGAGCAGTACTTC. As protein: CASSPYRGSYEQYF.

The genes are TRBV28 and TRBJ2-7, with 7 positions matching TRBD1. The CDR3 is made up of 16 amino acids. Germline V CDR1 and CDR2: MDHEN, SYDVKM. The ends lost 2 bases at V and 4 bases at J; junction bases unmatched: 11. CDR3 amino acids: CASSLTGQTLNYEQYF. The CDR3 bases are TGTGCCAGCAGTTTAACGGGACAGACTCTCAATTACGAGCAGTACTTC.

CDR3 DNA sequence: TGTGCCAGCAGCATTAGTGACAGGACGTGGGGCGAGCAGTACTTC. This codes for CASSISDRTWGEQYF. The rearrangement uses TRBV9 and TRBJ2-7, with D perhaps matching TRBD1 (6 bases). Per germline, CDR1 SGDLS and CDR2 YYNGEE. V gave up 4 bases and J gave up 6 bases, with 20 bases separating them. The CDR3 sequence is 15 residues long.

This chain links TRBV2 with TRBJ2-7; the match to TRBD2 covers 12 bases. Germline lookup yields CDR1 SNHLY and CDR2 FYNNEI. This CDR3 spans 15 amino acids. V shed 4 bases and J 7 bases; nucleotides not matched to a gene: 8. The CDR3 here is CASSVLAGGPQEQYF. The CDR3 DNA is TGTGCCAGCAGTGTTCTAGCGGGAGGGCCGCAGGAGCAGTACTTC.

The rearrangement uses TRBV2 and TRBJ2-5; a possible D gene is TRBD2 (5 bases). The germline V gene has CDR1 SNHLY and CDR2 FYNNEI. V dropped 6 bases and J dropped 2 bases, with 7 bases sitting between them. This CDR3 has 12 residues. The chain's CDR3 is CASRERQETQYF. DNA for the CDR3: TGTGCCAGCAGGGAGCGGCAAGAGACCCAGTACTTC.